This T cell receptor beta chain was identified during a study of cytomegalovirus exposure and HLA in healthy donors. Across the study: An early data release held tens of millions of unique TCRs from HLA-typed donors.

Amplification used 60 Vbeta primers and 13 Jbeta primers. TCRdb keeps only in-frame clones here, not all; method: immunoSEQ multiplex PCR. The sample table includes some 120,000 clones. The ends lost 4 bases at V and 3 bases at J; junction bases unmatched: 3. The CDR3 consists of 15 residues. Per the germline V gene, CDR1 is SGHDN and CDR2 is FVKESK. Overall study findings and caveats: Later analysis reportedly placed an Asian-associated ancestry cluster below the approximately 730-donor mean in N-insertions. Among TCR beta chains, those listed as cytomegalovirus-associated numbered about 160.

With respect to this clone: Its antigen remains unknown.

The sample taken for sequencing was PBMCs. The receptor's source is a man aged 30-40 years in good health and CMV-seronegative. The chain has TRBV14 and TRBJ2-3; TRBD2 matches 11 bases. The CDR3 DNA follows: TGTGCCAGCAGCCTACTAGCGGGAGATACAGATACGCAGTATTTT. This encodes CASSLLAGDTDTQYF.